These 30 T cell receptor beta chains came from one sample sequenced in a study of preoperative IRX-2 immunotherapy in early breast cancer. The repertoire was sequenced with immunoSEQ multiplex PCR; TCRdb's copy has only in-frame clones and lacks some. The profile shows some 99,000 clones, roughly 89% of them singletons. Treatment specified: preoperative locoregional IRX-2 cytokine immunotherapy. The sample here was tumor tissue, taken after IRX-2 immunotherapy. The receptors stem from a human donor with breast cancer.

The chain uses TRBV25-1 and TRBJ1-4; D not resolved. V dropped 4 bases and J dropped 0 bases, with 12 bases sitting between them. The germline CDR1 and CDR2 sequences are MGHDK and SYGVNS. CDR3 size: 16 residues. CDR3 protein: CASSGRTDATNEKLFF. In DNA, the CDR3 is TGTGCCAGCAGTGGACGGACGGATGCAACTAATGAAAAACTGTTTTTT. The whole variable domain, filled in from reference TRBV25-1 and TRBJ1-4, reads EADIYQTPRYLVIGTGKKITLECSQTMGHDKMYWYQQDPGMELHLIHYSYGVNSTEKGDLSSESTVSRIRTEHFPLTLESARPSHTSQYLCASSGRTDATNEKLFFGSGTQLSVL.

In this sample, this clone is medium-sized. J is TRBJ2-4 and V is TRBV6-8; tentatively, D is TRBD1 (6 bases). The CDR3 loop spans 16 amino acids. Germline V lookup: CDR1 MNHGY, CDR2 SAAAGT. The V end lost 7 bases, the J end lost 0 bases, and 16 bases lay between the germline ends. In DNA form, the CDR3 reads TGTGCCAGCAACCCCGAGGGGGTACTAGCCAAAAACATTCAGTACTTC. Protein sequence: CASNPEGVLAKNIQYF.

The rearrangement uses TRBV7-1 and TRBJ2-1; 7 nucleotides match TRBD2. TRBV7-1 has ORF status, its function being uncertain. The J segment lost 6 bases and the V segment lost 4 bases, leaving 6 bases of the junction unmatched. This CDR3 spans 14 amino acids. The CDR3 DNA reads as TGTGCCAGCAGCTTGGAACTAGCGATCAATGAGCAGTTCTTC. Its translation: CASSLELAINEQFF.

This chain connects TRBV6-8 to TRBJ2-7; either TRBD1 or TRBD2 may supply D (7 bases each). CDR3 length: 14 residues. V dropped 8 bases and J dropped 7 bases, with 21 bases sitting between them. CDR1 and CDR2 from the germline V gene are MNHGY and SAAAGT. The DNA for the CDR3 is TGTGCCAGCCAGCGGGACGAGGGGGCTAAGGAGCAGTACTTC. This codes for CASQRDEGAKEQYF.

The rearrangement links TRBV28 to TRBJ1-1; TRBD1 might be the D (5 bases). Germline assignment: CDR1 MDHEN and CDR2 SYDVKM. Trimming removed 5 bases at V and 1 base at J, with 14 bases between. CDR3 length: 15 amino acids. The DNA of the CDR3 is TGTGCCAGCAGTCCGTCCGGGACGGCGAACACTGAAGCTTTCTTT. Protein: CASSPSGTANTEAFF.

The chain recombines TRBV28 with TRBJ2-7, with a possible D match to TRBD1 (6 bases). The CDR3 runs to 14 residues. Germline CDR1 is MDHEN and CDR2 is SYDVKM. The ends were cut back, 3 bases at V and 2 bases at J, with 11 bases in the middle. CDR3 residues: CASSFDRITYEQYF. CDR3 sequence (DNA): TGTGCCAGCAGTTTCGACAGGATAACCTACGAGCAGTACTTC.

The genes are TRBV7-1 and TRBJ2-5; the D gene could be TRBD1 or TRBD2 (5 bases each). TRBV7-1 counts as an open reading frame of uncertain function. The CDR3 length is 13 residues. V was pared by 4 bases and J by 5 bases, with 11 bases between. This CDR3 reads CASSLARGETQYF. In DNA form, the CDR3 reads TGTGCCAGCAGCTTAGCGAGGGGTGAGACCCAGTACTTC.

The rearrangement uses TRBV28 and TRBJ2-1; tentative D call: TRBD1 (5 bases). Trimming took 3 bases from V and 7 from J, leaving 7 bases between them. The CDR3 length is 12 residues. The germline V gene encodes CDR1 MDHEN and CDR2 SYDVKM. CDR3 nucleotides: TGTGCCAGCAGTTTGTCAGGGAATGAGCAGTTCTTC. It translates to CASSLSGNEQFF.

The rearrangement links TRBV6-8 to TRBJ2-3; the match to TRBD2 covers 12 bases. V dropped 7 bases and J dropped 7; count of bases not matched to a gene: 6. This CDR3 region has 14 residues. Germline-derived CDR1 and CDR2 are MNHGY and SAAAGT. DNA of the CDR3: TGTGCCAGCACGGCGACTAGCGGGAGACATACGCAGTATTTT. Translated, it gives CASTATSGRHTQYF.

The genes are TRBV5-1 and TRBJ1-3, with D uncertain. V lost 0 bases and J 0 bases, leaving 7 bases between the germline ends. Germline V gene sequence: CDR1 SGHRS, CDR2 YFSETQ. The CDR3 sequence is 15 residues long. The CDR3 DNA follows: TGCGCCAGCAGCTTGGGGCAGCGCTCTGGAAACACCATATATTTT. Amino acid sequence: CASSLGQRSGNTIYF.

The chain couples TRBV6-8 to TRBJ2-1; 11 positions agree with TRBD2. Germline V gene lookup returns CDR1 MNHGY and CDR2 SAAAGT. The CDR3 runs 15 residues. Trimming cost V 3 bases and J 7 bases; bases outside gene matches: 5. CDR3 nucleotides: TGTGCCAGCAGTTATACTAGCGGGAGAGGAAATGAGCAGTTCTTC. Protein product: CASSYTSGRGNEQFF.

The CDR3 spells CASSQDHGGASSYEQYF. The CDR3 bases are TGCGCCAGCAGCCAAGATCACGGAGGGGCCAGCTCCTACGAGCAGTACTTC. The chain is built from TRBV4-1 and TRBJ2-7, with a tentative D call TRBD2 (6 bases). The CDR3 length is 17 residues. CDR1 and CDR2 from the germline V gene are MGHRA and YSYEKL. The ends were cut back, 0 bases at V and 0 bases at J, with 15 bases in the middle.

The genes are TRBV29-1 and TRBJ1-2, with no clear D. Germline V gene data show CDR1 as SQVTM and CDR2 as ANQGSEA. The ends were cut back, 6 bases at V and 2 bases at J, with 13 bases in the middle. The CDR3 spans 13 residues. The CDR3 region has the DNA TGCAGCGTCGTAAACGACATAAACTATGGCTACACCTTC. Its translation: CSVVNDINYGYTF.

This chain joins TRBV5-1 and TRBJ2-7; TRBD1 agrees at 10 bases. From germline, CDR1 is SGHRS and CDR2 YFSETQ. The CDR3 is 15 residues long. V shed 0 bases, J shed 7 bases, and the junction held 7 bases outside the gene matches. CDR3 nucleotide sequence: TGCGCCAGCAGCTTGGAGGGGACAGGGGCTCGAGAGCAGTACTTC. Its translation: CASSLEGTGAREQYF.

The chain uses TRBV10-1 and TRBJ2-2; 7 nucleotides align to TRBD2. Germline values: CDR1 WNHNN, CDR2 SYGVQD (reference sequence). The CDR3 is made up of 14 amino acids. J was trimmed by 1 base and V by 6 bases; bases with no gene match: 2. This CDR3 reads CASRGGKNTGELFF. CDR3 DNA sequence: TGCGCCAGCAGGGGAGGGAAGAACACCGGGGAGCTGTTTTTT.

V usage is TRBV28 and J usage is TRBJ1-4; D remains unclear. Trimming pared 6 bases from V and 0 bases from J, leaving 14 bases between. This CDR3 is 16 amino acids long. Germline CDR1 reads MDHEN; CDR2 reads SYDVKM. CDR3 sequence: CASRSDRGPTNEKLFF. CDR3 DNA sequence: TGTGCCAGCAGGAGTGACCGAGGACCAACTAATGAAAAACTGTTTTTT. The complete variable domain, with remaining parts taken from reference TRBV28 and TRBJ1-4, reads DVKVTQSSRYLVKRTGEKVFLECVQDMDHENMFWYRQDPGLGLRLIYFSYDVKMKEKGDIPEGYSVSREKKERFSLILESASTNQTSMYLCASRSDRGPTNEKLFFGSGTQLSVL.

In this sample, this clone turned up once. This chain links TRBV14 with TRBJ2-1; possible D gene TRBD2, 6 bases. Germline lookup yields CDR1 SGHDN and CDR2 FVKESK. Trimming took off 1 base at V and 2 bases at J, with 9 bases between the two ends. CDR3 length: 15 residues. CDR3 sequence: CASSQGLVPYNEQFF. For the CDR3, the DNA is TGTGCCAGCAGCCAAGGACTAGTGCCCTACAATGAGCAGTTCTTC.

J is TRBJ1-2 and V is TRBV4-1; TRBD1 might be the D (5 bases). V was trimmed by 0 bases and J by 8 bases, leaving 19 bases between them. The CDR3 extends over 16 amino acids. Germline V CDR1 and CDR2: MGHRA, YSYEKL. The CDR3 DNA sequence: TGCGCCAGCAGCCAAGATCACGCCGCCAGGGATGGCGGCTACACCTTC. Translated: CASSQDHAARDGGYTF.

Written as DNA, the CDR3 is TGTGCCAGCTCACCAGAGACCTCTGGGGCCAACGTCCTGACTTTC. Residues: CASSPETSGANVLTF. This chain uses TRBV18 with TRBJ2-6; D call uncertain. V was shortened by 2 bases and J by 0 bases, with 5 bases between the two germline ends. This CDR3 contains 15 residues. The germline CDR1 and CDR2 sequences are KGHSH and LQKENI. The entire variable domain, with the rest obtained from reference TRBV18 and TRBJ2-6, is as follows: NAGVMQNPRHLVRRRGQEARLRCSPMKGHSHVYWYRQLPEEGLKFMVYLQKENIIDESGMPKERFSAEFPKEGPSILRIQQVVRGDSAAYFCASSPETSGANVLTFGAGSRLTVL.

This sequence joins TRBV29-1 and TRBJ2-5, with a tentative D call TRBD1 (5 bases). V was pared by 3 bases and J by 7 bases, with 21 bases between. The germline gives CDR1 SQVTM, CDR2 ANQGSEA. The CDR3 length is 15 residues. In nucleotides, the CDR3 is TGCAGCGTTGAGGTTGGGAAAGCAGGGATTGGGACCCAGTACTTC. Its translation: CSVEVGKAGIGTQYF.

The chain is built from TRBV12-5 and TRBJ1-2; no clear D. V shed 5 bases and J shed 2 bases, with 9 bases lying between them. The V gene's germline CDR1 is LGHNT and CDR2 FRNRAP. The CDR3 is made up of 13 amino acids. The chain's CDR3 is CASGAQLNYGYTF. In DNA, the CDR3 is TGTGCTAGTGGTGCGCAATTAAACTATGGCTACACCTTC.

The chain couples TRBV23-1 to TRBJ2-1; D uncertain. TRBV23-1 is reported as an ORF; its role is uncertain. CDR3 length: 14 residues. The V end was cut by 6 bases, the J end by 6 bases, with 15 bases between. The CDR3 loop is CASSSRQTRNEQFF. The CDR3 nucleotides are TGCGCCAGCAGCTCAAGGCAGACCCGCAATGAGCAGTTCTTC.

Worth noting for this clone: Other DNA sequences from this sample encode an identical CDR3 as well. The V and J genes are TRBV1 and TRBJ2-7. TRBV1 is labeled a pseudogene. This CDR3 is 15 amino acids long. The CDR3 bases are TGCGCCAGCAGCCAAGATAGGGCAGGAGCCTACGAGCAGTACTTC. Its translation is CASSQDRAGAYEQYF.

The chain uses TRBV15 and TRBJ2-1, with TRBD2 identical over 10 bases. The CDR3 length is 15 residues. Germline values: CDR1 LNHNV, CDR2 YYDKDF (reference sequence). V dropped 4 bases and J dropped 8; count of bases not matched to a gene: 8. The CDR3 bases are TGTGCCACCAGCACCGGGAGAGCGGGGGGGGATGAGCAGTTCTTC. Amino acids: CATSTGRAGGDEQFF.

V and J are TRBV6-8 and TRBJ2-1, with D unresolved. The V gene's germline CDR1 is MNHGY and CDR2 SAAAGT. V was cut by 2 bases and J by 8 bases, with 13 bases left in between. This CDR3 is 14 amino acids long. This CDR3 reads CASSYDQLVYEQFF. In DNA form, the CDR3 reads TGTGCCAGCAGTTACGACCAGCTCGTATATGAGCAGTTCTTC.

V and J are TRBV30 and TRBJ1-1; TRBD1 might be the D (5 bases). The CDR3 has 14 amino acids. The germline V and J ends were trimmed by 0 bases and 2 bases, with 10 bases remaining between them. Germline V gives CDR1 GTSNPN, CDR2 SVGIG (reference sequence). For the CDR3, the DNA is TGTGCCTGGAGTGTCGGGCAGGGAAACACTGAAGCTTTCTTT. This encodes CAWSVGQGNTEAFF.

A note on this clone: The read ends 1 residue early relative to the CDR3; the germline J gene fills the gap. The chain combines TRBV6-1 with TRBJ2-2, with unresolved D. V gave up 1 base and J gave up 9 bases, with 9 bases separating them. Germline CDR1 is MNHNS and CDR2 is SASEGT. The CDR3 totals 13 residues. The part of the CDR3 DNA that was read is TGTGCCAGCAGTGAAGTACGTCTCTGGGAGCTGTTT. Amino acids: CASSEVRLWELF. The CDR3 in its entirety is CASSEVRLWELFF.

J is TRBJ1-1 and V is TRBV5-1, with TRBD1 as a possible D gene (5 bases). Germline-derived CDR1 and CDR2 are SGHRS and YFSETQ. The V and J ends lost 4 bases and 11 bases respectively, with 21 bases between them. This CDR3 comprises 14 residues. CDR3 protein: CASSLHRDGVKAFF. The CDR3 nucleotides are TGCGCCAGCAGCCTACACCGGGACGGCGTGAAGGCTTTCTTT.

The chain combines TRBV6-8 with TRBJ1-1, with TRBD1 matching over 8 bases. The V and J ends lost 0 bases and 8 bases, in that order; junction bases with no gene match: 8. There are 15 residues in the CDR3. The germline CDR1 and CDR2 sequences are MNHGY and SAAAGT. The CDR3 nucleotides read TGTGCCAGCAGTTACTCGGGGACAGGAAGATCAGAAGCTTTCTTT. It encodes CASSYSGTGRSEAFF.

This chain uses TRBV5-1 with TRBJ2-2; 9 nucleotides line up with TRBD1. Germline CDR1 is SGHRS and CDR2 is YFSETQ. The CDR3 is made up of 15 amino acids. The J segment lost 6 bases and the V segment lost 0 bases, leaving 3 bases of the junction unmatched. The CDR3 here is CASSLAGQGAGELFF. CDR3 sequence (DNA): TGCGCCAGCAGCTTGGCGGGACAGGGTGCCGGGGAGCTGTTTTTT. Based on the CDR3 plus reference TRBV5-1 and TRBJ2-2, the full variable domain is KAGVTQTPRYLIKTRGQQVTLSCSPISGHRSVSWYQQTPGQGLQFLFEYFSETQRNKGNFPGRFSGRQFSNSRSEMNVSTLELGDSALYLCASSLAGQGAGELFFGEGSRLTVL.